These T cell receptor beta chains were read from a single sample in a study of OX40 agonist ivuxolimab in advanced cancers. The repertoire was sequenced with immunoSEQ multiplex PCR; TCRdb's copy has only in-frame clones and lacks some. The sample lists roughly 100,000 clones, under 85% occurring once. The starting material was CD4+ or CD8+ T cells sorted from blood, obtained in a trial of the OX40 agonist ivuxolimab. The receptors shown here come from an adult with an advanced solid tumor such as melanoma, head and neck, liver or kidney cancer. Both conserved end residues are part of each CDR3. A D gene is named only where the DNA matches it firmly. Rows may omit the clone size; those that give it use once, few, many or a size class.

TGTGCCAGCAGCTTAGCCCTAGCGGGACGTACCGGGGAGCTGTTTTTT,CASSLALAGRTGELFF,TRBD2,TRBV7-2,NA,TRBJ2-2
TGTGCCAGCAGCTTAACCCAGTTTGGAAACTACGAGCAGTACTTC,CASSLTQFGNYEQYF,NA,TRBV5-5,NA,TRBJ2-7
TGTGCTAGTGGTTTGGTAGGAGGGCCGGGTGAGCAGTTCTTC,CASGLVGGPGEQFF,NA,TRBV12-5,NA,TRBJ2-1
TGTGCCAGCAGCGTAGAAGCAACGGACAGGGGGCTAATAGCCAAAAACATTCAGTACTTC,CASSVEATDRGLIAKNIQYF,TRBD1,TRBV9,NA,TRBJ2-4
TGTGCCAGCAGCAACTCGCAAGGAGAGCTGTTTTTT,CASSNSQGELFF,NA,TRBV7-3,NA,TRBJ2-2
TGTGCCAGCAGTTCAGACAGGGGGCCTAATCAGCCCCAGCATTTT,CASSSDRGPNQPQHF,TRBD1,TRBV6-1,NA,TRBJ1-5
TGTGCCAGCAGCTTCCAAAGCAATCAGCCCCAGCATTTT,CASSFQSNQPQHF,NA,TRBV7-9,NA,TRBJ1-5
TGTGCCAGTAGCCACGGGGCTAGCTATGGCTACACCTTC,CASSHGASYGYTF,NA,TRBV19,few,TRBJ1-2
TGTGCCAGCAGCTTACGGTCCGCTGCGAACACTGAAGCTTTCTTT,CASSLRSAANTEAFF,NA,TRBV7-9,NA,TRBJ1-1
TGTGCCAGCAGTAGTTACGGGACGGAAGGCTACACCTTC,CASSSYGTEGYTF,NA,TRBV25-1,NA,TRBJ1-2
TGTGCCAGCAGCCTCAGCGCCTACAATGAGCAGTTCTTC,CASSLSAYNEQFF,NA,TRBV14,NA,TRBJ2-1
TGTGCCAGCTCACGCCAGGGGGGCCAAGAGACCCAGTACTTC,CASSRQGGQETQYF,NA,TRBV18,NA,TRBJ2-5
TGTGCCAGCAGCTTAGCCAGGGGCTCTGGAAACACCATATATTTT,CASSLARGSGNTIYF,NA,TRBV7-9,NA,TRBJ1-3
TGTGCCAGCAGCTTAGGGACTAGCGGGAGACCCCATCGGTCCCACTTC,CASSLGTSGRPHRSHF,TRBD2,TRBV7-2,NA,TRBJ2-7
TGTGCCAGCAGCTACAGGAGCACTGAAGCTTTCTTT,CASSYRSTEAFF,NA,TRBV5-8,NA,TRBJ1-1
TGTGCCATCAGTGAGCCCGCCTTCCCAGGTGGCTTCCCAGATACGCAGTATTTT,CAISEPAFPGGFPDTQYF,NA,TRBV10-3,NA,TRBJ2-3
TGTGCCAGCAGCCCCGGACAGGGGGCGTACGAGCAGTACTTC,CASSPGQGAYEQYF,TRBD1,TRBV11-2,NA,TRBJ2-7
TGTGCTAGTGGTTTGCTAGCGGGGGTCTTCTCTGGGGCCAACGTCCTGACTTTC,CASGLLAGVFSGANVLTF,TRBD2,TRBV12-5,NA,TRBJ2-6
TGTGCCAGCAGTTACAGGGTCGCGGGGTTCTATGGCTACACCTTC,CASSYRVAGFYGYTF,NA,TRBV6-5,NA,TRBJ1-2
TGTGCCAGCAGCCCTCCGGGGACACCGGGGCCCTCTGGAAACACCATATATTTT,CASSPPGTPGPSGNTIYF,NA,TRBV13,NA,TRBJ1-3
TGTGCCAGCAGCTACTTAATAAGCGGGGCCTACAATGAGCAGTTCTTC,CASSYLISGAYNEQFF,TRBD2,TRBV7-9,NA,TRBJ2-1
TGTGCCTGGAGTCTGGGGACAGGGGGCAGGGAGCAGTACTTC,CAWSLGTGGREQYF,TRBD1,TRBV30,NA,TRBJ2-7
TGTGCCAGCAGCGTGGGGCTAGCGGTCCTACCTTACAATGAGCAGTTCTTC,CASSVGLAVLPYNEQFF,TRBD2,TRBV9,few,TRBJ2-1
TGTGCCAGCAACCTCCGGGGGGATACGCAGTATTTT,CASNLRGDTQYF,NA,TRBV5-4,NA,TRBJ2-3